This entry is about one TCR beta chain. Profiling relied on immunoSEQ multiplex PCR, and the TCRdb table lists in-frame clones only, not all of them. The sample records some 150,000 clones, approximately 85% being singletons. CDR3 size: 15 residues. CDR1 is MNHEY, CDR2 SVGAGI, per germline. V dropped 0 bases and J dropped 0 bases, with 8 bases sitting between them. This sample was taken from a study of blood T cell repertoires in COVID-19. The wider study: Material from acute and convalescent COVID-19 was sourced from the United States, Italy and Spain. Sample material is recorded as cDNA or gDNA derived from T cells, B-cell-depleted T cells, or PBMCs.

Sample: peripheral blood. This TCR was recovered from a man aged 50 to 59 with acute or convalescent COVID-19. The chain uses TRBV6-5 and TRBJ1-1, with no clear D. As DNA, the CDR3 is TGTGCCAGCAGTTACTCGACACACATGAACACTGAAGCTTTCTTT. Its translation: CASSYSTHMNTEAFF.